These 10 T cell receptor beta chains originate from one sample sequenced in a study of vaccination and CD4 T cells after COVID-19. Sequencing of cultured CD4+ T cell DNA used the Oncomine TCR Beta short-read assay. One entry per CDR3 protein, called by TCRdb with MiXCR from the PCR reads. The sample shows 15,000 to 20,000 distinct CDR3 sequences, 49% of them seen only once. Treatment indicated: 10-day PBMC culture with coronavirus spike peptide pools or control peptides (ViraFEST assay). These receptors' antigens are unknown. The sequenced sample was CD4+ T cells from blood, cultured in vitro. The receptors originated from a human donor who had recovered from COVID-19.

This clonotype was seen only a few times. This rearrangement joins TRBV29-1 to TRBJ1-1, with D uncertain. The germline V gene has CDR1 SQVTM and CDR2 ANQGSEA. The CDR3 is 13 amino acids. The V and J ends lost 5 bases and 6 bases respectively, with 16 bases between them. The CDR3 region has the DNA TGCAGCGTTCATACCCTAGGAACAGCTGAAGCTTTCTTT. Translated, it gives CSVHTLGTAEAFF.

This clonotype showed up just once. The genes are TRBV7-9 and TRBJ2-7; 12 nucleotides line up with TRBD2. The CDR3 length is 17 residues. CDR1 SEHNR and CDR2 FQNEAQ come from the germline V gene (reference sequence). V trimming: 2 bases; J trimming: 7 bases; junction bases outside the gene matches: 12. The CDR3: CASSLLAGGLSQGEQYF. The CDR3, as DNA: TGTGCCAGCAGCTTACTAGCGGGGGGGCTTTCACAGGGGGAGCAGTACTTC.

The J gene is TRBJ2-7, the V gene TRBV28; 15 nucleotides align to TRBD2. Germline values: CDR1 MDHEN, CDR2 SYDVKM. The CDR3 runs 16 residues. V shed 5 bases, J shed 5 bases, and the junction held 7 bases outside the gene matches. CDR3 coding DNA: TGTGCCAGCAGTACCCCCGGGACTAGCGGGAGGAACGAGCAGTACTTC. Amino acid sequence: CASSTPGTSGRNEQYF.

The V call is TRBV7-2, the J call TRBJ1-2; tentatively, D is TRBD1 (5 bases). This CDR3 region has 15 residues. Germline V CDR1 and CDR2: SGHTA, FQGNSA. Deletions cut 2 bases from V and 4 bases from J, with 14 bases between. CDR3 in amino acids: CASSLPGSHRYGYTF. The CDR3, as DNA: TGTGCCAGCAGCTTACCAGGGAGTCATCGCTATGGCTACACCTTC.

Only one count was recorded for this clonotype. For the CDR3, the DNA is TGCAGTGCGATAAAGCCAGCGGGATTCACAGATACGCAGTATTTT. It translates to CSAIKPAGFTDTQYF. The chain uses TRBV20-1 and TRBJ2-3, with TRBD2 matching over 7 bases. Germline CDR1 and CDR2: DFQATT and SNEGSKA (reference sequence). V lost 6 bases and J lost 2; bases outside the gene matches: 11. The CDR3 totals 15 residues.

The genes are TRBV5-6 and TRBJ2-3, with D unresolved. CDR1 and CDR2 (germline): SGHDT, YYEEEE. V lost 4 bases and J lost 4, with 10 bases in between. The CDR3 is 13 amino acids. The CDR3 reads CASSPGAADTQYF. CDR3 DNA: TGTGCCAGCAGCCCTGGTGCAGCAGATACGCAGTATTTT. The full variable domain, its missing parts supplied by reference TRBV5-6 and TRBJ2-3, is DAGVTQSPTHLIKTRGQQVTLRCSPKSGHDTVSWYQQALGQGPQFIFQYYEEEERQRGNFPDRFSGHQFPNYSSELNVNALLLGDSALYLCASSPGAADTQYFGPGTRLTVL.

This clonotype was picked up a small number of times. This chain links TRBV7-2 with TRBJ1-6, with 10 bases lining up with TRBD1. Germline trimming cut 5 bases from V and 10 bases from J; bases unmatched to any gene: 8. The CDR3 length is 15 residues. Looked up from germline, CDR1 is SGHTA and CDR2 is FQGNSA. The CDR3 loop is CASSPRPGQGSPLHF. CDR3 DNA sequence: TGTGCCAGCAGCCCCCGCCCGGGACAGGGGTCACCCCTCCACTTT.

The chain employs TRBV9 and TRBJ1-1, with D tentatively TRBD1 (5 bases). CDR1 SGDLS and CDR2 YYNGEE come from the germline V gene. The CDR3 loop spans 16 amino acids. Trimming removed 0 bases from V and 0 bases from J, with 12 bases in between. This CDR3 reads CASSVVFQGMNTEAFF. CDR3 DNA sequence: TGTGCCAGCAGCGTAGTATTTCAGGGAATGAACACTGAAGCTTTCTTT.

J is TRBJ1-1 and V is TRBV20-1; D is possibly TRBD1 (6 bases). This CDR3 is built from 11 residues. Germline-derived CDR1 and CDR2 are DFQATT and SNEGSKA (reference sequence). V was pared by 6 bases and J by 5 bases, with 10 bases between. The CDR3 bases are TGCAGTGCCAGCAGGGGAACTGAAGCTTTCTTT. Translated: CSASRGTEAFF.

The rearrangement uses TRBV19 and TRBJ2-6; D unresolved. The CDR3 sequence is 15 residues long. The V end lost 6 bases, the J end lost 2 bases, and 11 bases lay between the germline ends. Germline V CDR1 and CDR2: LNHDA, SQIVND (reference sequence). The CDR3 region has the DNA TGTGCCAGTAGCCGGGCCCTACCTGGGGCCAACGTCCTGACTTTC. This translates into CASSRALPGANVLTF.